The next 9 T cell receptor beta chains were all read from a single sample in a study of cytomegalovirus exposure and HLA in healthy donors. PCR amplification relied on 60 Vbeta primers (plus 13 Jbeta primers). The repertoire was sequenced with immunoSEQ multiplex PCR; TCRdb's copy has only in-frame clones and lacks some. This sample has about 150,000 clones; 64% occur once, and the top ten carry about 2.9%. The sequenced material came from PBMCs. All receptors come from a woman between 25 and 40 years old in good health and CMV-seropositive.

This clone has a single count. The chain employs TRBV5-1 and TRBJ1-3; D not resolved. This CDR3 spans 17 amino acids. Trimming removed 7 bases at V and 3 bases at J, with 23 bases between. Germline CDR1 and CDR2: SGHRS and YFSETQ. DNA for the CDR3: TGCGCCAGCCGGCGGGAGAGTTCAGGCTGGATTGGAAACACCATATATTTT. Translating gives CASRRESSGWIGNTIYF.

This clone has a handful of counts. The J gene is TRBJ2-5, the V gene TRBV12-5; possibly TRBD2 for D (5 bases). The DNA matches TRBJ2-7 better at its end, which makes the J call doubtful. The CDR3 is 15 amino acids. Germline V gives CDR1 LGHNT, CDR2 FRNRAP. The CDR3 DNA is TGTGCTAGTGGTCCCCCGGACGGGGTTGGCTACGAGCAGTACTTC. It codes for CASGPPDGVGYEQYF.

This clone was seen a handful of times. The chain is built from TRBV29-1 and TRBJ1-5, with 8 bases fitting TRBD1. CDR3 length: 13 amino acids. V was pared by 6 bases and J by 1 base, with 2 bases of the junction left unmatched. Germline V CDR1 and CDR2: SQVTM, ANQGSEA. The CDR3 sequence: CSVRQGSNQPQHF. CDR3 nucleotides: TGCAGCGTGAGACAGGGGAGCAATCAGCCCCAGCATTTT.

This clone was observed a few times. The chain carries TRBV6-1 and TRBJ1-2; 7 bases align to TRBD1. The CDR3 spans 15 residues. V trimming: 2 bases; J trimming: 4 bases; junction bases outside the gene matches: 7. Per the germline V gene, CDR1 is MNHNS and CDR2 is SASEGT. CDR3 coding DNA: TGTGCCAGCAGTGAACGGGGCGGGACAGCCTATGGCTACACCTTC. Amino acids: CASSERGGTAYGYTF.

DNA for the CDR3: TGCAGCGTTGAAAAAGGGGCGGGAGCAATGAATGAGCAGTTCTTC. This sequence encodes CSVEKGAGAMNEQFF. This chain links TRBV29-1 with TRBJ2-1, with 7 bases that match TRBD2. Losses at the gene ends were 2 bases for V and 7 bases for J; bases not matched to a gene: 11. Germline assignment: CDR1 SQVTM and CDR2 ANQGSEA. This CDR3 region has 15 residues.

The chain employs TRBV6-1 and TRBJ2-7; D not certain. CDR1 is MNHNS and CDR2 is SASEGT in the germline V gene. The CDR3 is made up of 14 amino acids. Trimming stripped 10 bases from V and 3 bases from J, with 19 bases between. The CDR3 DNA follows: TGTGCCACCAGGAGTCAGCAGCGATACTACGAGCAGTACTTC. This gives the protein CATRSQQRYYEQYF.

The V and J genes are TRBV19 and TRBJ2-7; D may be TRBD1 (6 bases). V lost 5 bases, J lost 3 bases, and 17 bases lay in between. This CDR3 is built from 15 residues. Germline V gene sequence: CDR1 LNHDA, CDR2 SQIVND (reference sequence). The CDR3 loop reads CASSPQRDRFYEQYF. As DNA, the CDR3 is TGTGCCAGTAGTCCCCAGAGAGACAGGTTCTACGAGCAGTACTTC.

CDR3 protein: CASSNRFVYEQYF. The CDR3 nucleotides read TGTGCCAGCAGCAACAGGTTCGTCTACGAGCAGTACTTC. The rearrangement joins TRBV21-1 to TRBJ2-7; the table calls TRBD1, which could not be checked here. TRBV21-1 is a pseudogene locus. The CDR3 consists of 13 residues.

The V and J genes are TRBV6-5 and TRBJ1-2, with D possibly matching TRBD1 (6 bases). Germline V gives CDR1 MNHEY, CDR2 SVGAGI. Trimming removed 4 bases at V and 7 bases at J, with 10 bases between. This CDR3 is built from 12 residues. The DNA for the CDR3 is TGTGCCAGCAGTTCGGGGGGCTTTGGCTACACCTTC. It specifies CASSSGGFGYTF.